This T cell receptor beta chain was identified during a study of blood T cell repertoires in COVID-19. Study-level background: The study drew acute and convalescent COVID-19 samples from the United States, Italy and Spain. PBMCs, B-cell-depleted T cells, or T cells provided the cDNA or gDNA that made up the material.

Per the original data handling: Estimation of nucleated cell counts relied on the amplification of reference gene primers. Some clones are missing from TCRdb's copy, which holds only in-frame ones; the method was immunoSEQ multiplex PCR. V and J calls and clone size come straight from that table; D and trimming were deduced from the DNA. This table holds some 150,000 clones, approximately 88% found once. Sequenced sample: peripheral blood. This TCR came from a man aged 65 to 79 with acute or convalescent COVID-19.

The CDR3 loop is CASSVQGAPTDTQYF. The CDR3 nucleotides are TGTGCCAGCAGCGTACAGGGGGCTCCCACAGATACGCAGTATTTT. The chain has TRBV9 and TRBJ2-3; the match to TRBD1 covers 8 bases. V trimming: 1 base; J trimming: 2 bases; junction bases outside the gene matches: 3. CDR1 and CDR2 (germline): SGDLS, YYNGEE. CDR3 length equals 15 residues.